The 5 T cell receptor beta chains in this list originate from one sample, sequenced in a study of control samples from healthy donors and cancer patients. Repertoires were generated with immunoSEQ multiplex PCR, while TCRdb's copy carries only in-frame clones and drops some. The repertoire holds about 96,000 clones, with approximately 95% as singletons. The sample was blood. The receptors were gathered from a man between 18 and 35 years old in good health.

Points on this clone: Compared with germline, one end of the junction differs, possibly owing to a read error. V usage is TRBV7-7 and J usage is TRBJ2-7, with 11 bases aligning to TRBD2. The CDR3 contains 14 residues. Germline V gene lookup returns CDR1 SSHAT and CDR2 FNYEAQ (reference sequence). CDR3: CASSAGTSGYEQYF. The DNA of the CDR3 is TGTGCTAGCAGCGCCGGGACTAGCGGCTACGAGCAGTACTTC.

V usage is TRBV30 and J usage is TRBJ1-6, with unresolved D. Germline CDR1 GTSNPN, CDR2 SVGIG (reference sequence). This CDR3 has 11 amino acids. V was pared by 0 bases and J by 10 bases, with 4 bases between. CDR3 DNA: TGTGCCTGGAGTGTAGGATCACCCCTCCACTTT. Residues: CAWSVGSPLHF.

This clone has a handful of counts. The J gene is TRBJ2-5, the V gene TRBV7-9; D call uncertain. The germline V gene has CDR1 SEHNR and CDR2 FQNEAQ (reference sequence). Between the trimmed V and J ends, which lost 6 bases and 3 bases, there was a span of 5 bases. The CDR3 contains 11 residues. The CDR3 nucleotides are TGTGCCAGCAGTTATAAAGAGACCCAGTACTTC. It specifies CASSYKETQYF.

The CDR3 protein is CASSEGSGANVLTF. The CDR3 DNA reads TGTGCCAGCAGCGAGGGGTCTGGGGCCAACGTCCTGACTTTC. The V call is TRBV9, the J call TRBJ2-6, with D perhaps matching TRBD1 (5 bases). Germline V CDR1 and CDR2: SGDLS, YYNGEE. This CDR3 contains 14 residues. Trimming left V 3 bases short and J 1 base short, with 5 bases between.

This chain connects TRBV4-2 to TRBJ1-3; 7 bases match TRBD1. The CDR3 loop spans 15 amino acids. V shed 1 base, J shed 4 bases, and the junction held 4 bases outside the gene matches. CDR1 LGHNA and CDR2 YNFKEQ come from the germline V gene. CDR3 DNA: TGTGCCAGCAGCCAAGGACAGGGCCCCGGAAACACCATATATTTT. Translating gives CASSQGQGPGNTIYF.